This entry is about one T cell receptor beta chain. The trim removed 10 bases at V and 3 bases at J, leaving 8 bases unmatched. Germline V lookup: CDR1 SNHLY, CDR2 FYNNEI. This CDR3 is 13 amino acids long. TCRdb keeps only in-frame clones here, not all; method: immunoSEQ multiplex PCR. This sample has 50,000 or so clones, with around 83% found just once. These data belong to a study of T cells in localized non-small cell lung cancer. The material sequenced was peripheral blood, taken before any cancer treatment. V and J are TRBV2 and TRBJ1-1, with 7 bases that match TRBD1. This TCR was recovered from a female donor older than 55 with stage II squamous cell lung carcinoma. Written as DNA, the CDR3 is TGTGCCACAAATCGACAGGGTTACACTGAAGCTTTCTTT. This translates into CATNRQGYTEAFF.